What follows describes a single T cell receptor (beta chain). The antigen is undetermined. These data originate in a study of shared clonotypes between healthy human individuals. Germline CDR1 is SGHRS and CDR2 is YFSETQ. J was trimmed by 6 bases and V by 4 bases; bases with no gene match: 4. There are 13 residues in the CDR3. General study points: Compared with memory subsets, naive subsets generally had larger estimated richness.

The protocol was immunoSEQ multiplex PCR, while the TCRdb copy is restricted to in-frame clones and leaves out a portion. The sample includes some 1.1 million clones, 70% to 80% of them seen just once. The receptor was isolated from a man younger than 30 in good health. Some clones in this sample may be carry-over from other donors' samples. The sample taken for sequencing was memory CD4+ T cells from PBMCs. This sample's subset: CD45RA-negative fraction. The chain joins TRBV5-1 to TRBJ2-1, with TRBD1 matching over 7 bases. The CDR3 coding sequence is TGCGCCAGCAGCCGGGGACAGCCCAATGAGCAGTTCTTC. This sequence encodes CASSRGQPNEQFF. The complete variable domain, with remaining parts taken from reference TRBV5-1 and TRBJ2-1, reads KAGVTQTPRYLIKTRGQQVTLSCSPISGHRSVSWYQQTPGQGLQFLFEYFSETQRNKGNFPGRFSGRQFSNSRSEMNVSTLELGDSALYLCASSRGQPNEQFFGPGTRLTVL.